A single sample is the source of the 32 T cell receptor beta chains below, sequenced in a study of metastatic and nonmetastatic thyroid tumors. TCRdb re-called clones from the PCR reads using MiXCR. Seen here are tens of thousands of clones, 15% to 20% observed once, and the top ten hold just under 9.5%. Every patient was untreated before thyroid surgery. The source material was blood. All receptors come from a male donor with papillary thyroid cancer or a benign thyroid nodule (not recorded which). Some clones in this sample may be carry-over from other donors' samples.

This clone has a count of ten or more. The genes are TRBV7-9 and TRBJ2-3; D gene unclear. The CDR3 spans 14 residues. Germline assignment: CDR1 SEHNR and CDR2 FQNEAQ (reference sequence). V was cut by 5 bases and J by 6 bases, with 15 bases left in between. The CDR3 DNA reads as TGTGCCAGCAGCCCCTCCCCCAGTTGGGATACGCAGTATTTT. It yields the protein CASSPSPSWDTQYF.

This clone was detected ten times or more. This chain connects TRBV9 to TRBJ2-3, with a weak D call TRBD2 (6 bases). CDR3 length: 16 residues. Trimming pared 2 bases from V and 1 base from J, leaving 14 bases between. Per the germline V gene, CDR1 is SGDLS and CDR2 is YYNGEE. CDR3 coding DNA: TGTGCCAGCAGCGTTACCGGGACTCCTGGCACAGATACGCAGTATTTT. This codes for CASSVTGTPGTDTQYF.

This clone was detected many times. This chain joins TRBV20-1 and TRBJ1-1; D possibly corresponds to TRBD1 (6 bases). V shed 1 base and J shed 8 bases, with 11 bases lying between them. The CDR3 sequence is 12 residues long. Germline V gene lookup returns CDR1 DFQATT and CDR2 SNEGSKA (reference sequence). CDR3 sequence reads: CSARADGQEAFF. CDR3 sequence (DNA): TGCAGTGCTAGAGCTGACGGACAGGAAGCTTTCTTT.

This clone appeared many times. The chain uses TRBV6-6 and TRBJ2-3, with 14 bases lining up with TRBD2. Germline assignment: CDR1 MNHNY and CDR2 SVGAGI (reference sequence). Unmatched junction bases numbered 7, after V lost 5 bases and J lost 3 bases. The CDR3 has 17 residues. The CDR3 spells CASSLGLAGVLTDTQYF. The CDR3 nucleotides read TGTGCCAGCAGTCTGGGACTAGCGGGGGTCTTGACAGATACGCAGTATTTT.

In this sample, this clone turned up many times. The J gene is TRBJ1-1, the V gene TRBV5-1; 8 bases fit TRBD1. J lost 1 base, V lost 4 bases, and 9 bases had no gene match. CDR3 length: 16 amino acids. In germline, CDR1 is SGHRS, CDR2 YFSETQ. In nucleotides, the CDR3 is TGCGCCAGCAGCGTGAAGACAGGGGCTTCGAACACTGAAGCTTTCTTT. Its translation is CASSVKTGASNTEAFF. Filled out from reference TRBV5-1 and TRBJ1-1, the complete variable domain reads KAGVTQTPRYLIKTRGQQVTLSCSPISGHRSVSWYQQTPGQGLQFLFEYFSETQRNKGNFPGRFSGRQFSNSRSEMNVSTLELGDSALYLCASSVKTGASNTEAFFGQGTRLTVV.

This clone was counted many times. The CDR3 DNA is TGTGCCAGCAGCTTCCAGGGAGCTGGCTACGAGCAGTACTTC. Translated, it gives CASSFQGAGYEQYF. The chain recombines TRBV5-6 with TRBJ2-7, with D perhaps matching TRBD1 or TRBD2 (5 bases each). Per germline, CDR1 SGHDT and CDR2 YYEEEE. The CDR3 has 14 amino acids. Trimming took 2 bases from V and 3 from J, leaving 12 bases between them.

This clone occurred many times. J is TRBJ1-2 and V is TRBV5-1; the D gene is possibly TRBD1 (5 bases). This CDR3 region has 15 residues. V was trimmed by 3 bases and J by 4 bases, leaving 16 bases between them. Germline CDR1 is SGHRS and CDR2 is YFSETQ. The CDR3 DNA follows: TGCGCCAGCAGCTGGAGTTGGGACCGCAGCTATGGCTACACCTTC. As protein: CASSWSWDRSYGYTF.

The table lists this clone with many counts. V gene TRBV4-1 combines with J gene TRBJ2-1; no clear D. The CDR3 totals 12 residues. Germline values: CDR1 MGHRA, CDR2 YSYEKL. V lost 2 bases and J lost 8, with 7 bases in between. Written as DNA, the CDR3 is TGCGCCAGCAGCCAACTCGAGGATGAGCAGTTCTTC. This gives the protein CASSQLEDEQFF.

The J gene is TRBJ2-1, the V gene TRBV20-1; D may be TRBD2 (5 bases). V lost 4 bases, J lost 0 bases, and 16 bases lay in between. Germline assignment: CDR1 DFQATT and CDR2 SNEGSKA (reference sequence). The CDR3 sequence is 16 residues long. In DNA, the CDR3 is TGCAGTGCTATCCTGGTCTGGAGGTTCTCCTACAATGAGCAGTTCTTC. It is translated as CSAILVWRFSYNEQFF.

This clone was observed at least ten times. V is TRBV6-6 and J is TRBJ1-1; 7 nucleotides agree with TRBD1. The V and J ends lost 5 bases and 4 bases, in that order; junction bases with no gene match: 22. CDR1 MNHNY and CDR2 SVGAGI come from the germline V gene (reference sequence). The length of the CDR3 is 19 residues. CDR3 loop: CASSPLGQVWTLGSTEAFF. CDR3 in DNA: TGTGCCAGCAGTCCACTCGGACAGGTGTGGACGCTTGGTTCCACTGAAGCTTTCTTT.

This clone was picked up many times. This sequence joins TRBV6-1 and TRBJ2-4, with D possibly being TRBD2 (6 bases). V was pared by 2 bases and J by 0 bases, with 11 bases between. The CDR3 is 16 residues long. Per the germline V gene, CDR1 is MNHNS and CDR2 is SASEGT. The CDR3 sequence: CASSEMGGAAKNIQYF. CDR3 bases: TGTGCCAGCAGTGAAATGGGGGGAGCAGCCAAAAACATTCAGTACTTC.

The chain carries TRBV6-4 and TRBJ1-1; D uncertain. Trimming shortened V by 3 bases and J by 1 base, and 6 bases separated the two germline ends. Germline V lookup: CDR1 MRHNA, CDR2 SNTAGT. This CDR3 is built from 13 residues. CDR3 DNA sequence: TGTGCCAGCAGTGAGGTAGCGAACACTGAAGCTTTCTTT. Protein sequence: CASSEVANTEAFF.

As regards this clone: Compared with germline, one end of the junction differs, possibly owing to a read error. For the CDR3, the DNA is TGTGTCAGCAGTGAATTCGGTGGACATGTTAATTCACCCCTCCACTTT. Protein product: CVSSEFGGHVNSPLHF. The chain recombines TRBV25-1 with TRBJ1-6; possibly TRBD1 for D (5 bases). The CDR3 contains 16 residues. Per the germline V gene, CDR1 is MGHDK and CDR2 is SYGVNS.

This clone was seen repeatedly, ten times or more. The genes are TRBV11-2 and TRBJ2-5, with D unclear. CDR3 length: 12 residues. Per germline, CDR1 SGHAT and CDR2 FQNNGV. The V end lost 2 bases, the J end lost 9 bases, and 10 bases lay between the germline ends. In DNA form, the CDR3 reads TGTGCCAGCAGCTTAACTGGGGTTCCCCAGTACTTC. It codes for CASSLTGVPQYF.

This clone has a count of ten or more. The chain has TRBV10-2 and TRBJ1-1; D not resolved. Germline values: CDR1 WSHSY, CDR2 SAAADI. The V gene lost 7 bases and the J gene lost 3 bases, with 18 bases spanning the gap. The CDR3 totals 15 residues. The CDR3 protein is CASKPRGAEDTEAFF. CDR3 nucleotides: TGCGCCAGCAAGCCTCGGGGTGCGGAGGACACTGAAGCTTTCTTT.

This clone was seen repeatedly, ten times or more. The V gene is TRBV9, the J gene TRBJ1-4; the D gene is possibly TRBD1 (5 bases). Germline V CDR1 and CDR2: SGDLS, YYNGEE. The ends were cut back, 0 bases at V and 4 bases at J, with 10 bases in the middle. This CDR3 is built from 15 residues. DNA of the CDR3: TGTGCCAGCAGCGTAGAGGGACGGGTTAATGAAAAACTGTTTTTT. Translation gives CASSVEGRVNEKLFF.

Concerning this clone itself: This clone may be a read error of a much larger clone one base away. The rearrangement uses TRBV20-1 and TRBJ1-5; maybe TRBD1 (6 bases). CDR1 and CDR2 from the germline V gene are DFQATT and SNEGSKA (reference sequence). V was clipped by 4 bases and J by 3 bases, with 25 bases between them. CDR3 length: 18 residues. Here the CDR3 reads CSAKIGQRPSQFNQPQHF. The DNA for the CDR3 is TGCAGTGCTAAGATCGGACAGCGGCCCTCGCAATTCAATCAGCCCCAGCATTTT.

About this clone itself: A much more abundant neighbour one base away suggests this may be a read error. CDR3 sequence reads: CASSDPPITDTQYF. DNA of the CDR3: TGTGCCAGCAGCGACCCGCCTATCACAGATACGCAGTATTTT. This chain links TRBV9 with TRBJ2-3; D is ambiguous. CDR1 SGDLS and CDR2 YYNGEE come from the germline V gene. The length of the CDR3 is 14 residues. The V and J ends lost 3 bases and 2 bases respectively, with 10 bases between them.

This clone showed up just a few times. This rearrangement joins TRBV2 to TRBJ2-2, with D possibly being TRBD1 or TRBD2 (5 bases each). The CDR3 contains 15 residues. Germline CDR1 and CDR2: SNHLY and FYNNEI. V lost 2 bases and J lost 6, with 13 bases in between. For the CDR3, the DNA is TGTGCCAGCAGTGAACGGTTTTTGGGGGCCGGGGAGCTGTTTTTT. Translating it yields CASSERFLGAGELFF.

This clone was seen repeatedly, ten times or more. The gene calls are TRBV20-1 and TRBJ1-1, with 9 nucleotides matching TRBD1. The CDR3 is 13 amino acids. Germline CDR1 is DFQATT and CDR2 is SNEGSKA (reference sequence). V was pared by 6 bases and J by 5 bases, with 7 bases of the junction left unmatched. CDR3 DNA sequence: TGCAGTGCGAGGGGACAGGGAAGGACTGAAGCTTTCTTT. Encoded protein: CSARGQGRTEAFF.

This chain uses TRBV20-1 with TRBJ1-1, with 10 bases matching TRBD1. The CDR3 spans 16 residues. From germline, CDR1 is DFQATT and CDR2 SNEGSKA (reference sequence). The V segment lost 0 bases and the J segment 5 bases; nucleotides outside the gene matches: 9. CDR3 DNA sequence: TGCAGTGCTAGAGACGAGACAGGGGGCTGGGAGACTGAAGCTTTCTTT. It translates to CSARDETGGWETEAFF.

This clone was observed at least ten times. V usage is TRBV6-1 and J usage is TRBJ1-5; 7 bases map to TRBD1. Germline V gene sequence: CDR1 MNHNS, CDR2 SASEGT. This CDR3 has 15 residues. Trimming took 6 bases from V and 7 from J; bases not matched to a gene: 12. In nucleotides, the CDR3 is TGTGCCAGCAGCTCTTTACAGGGGATTAAACAGCCCCAGCATTTT. Its protein is CASSSLQGIKQPQHF.

Ten or more counts support this clone. This sequence joins TRBV4-1 and TRBJ2-4; tentative D call: TRBD2 (6 bases). The ends were cut back, 3 bases at V and 7 bases at J, with 25 bases in the middle. The CDR3 runs 18 residues. Germline CDR1 MGHRA, CDR2 YSYEKL. This chain's CDR3 is CASSQEGRGILLGNIQYF. The DNA of the CDR3 is TGCGCCAGCAGCCAGGAGGGCCGGGGGATTTTATTGGGGAACATTCAGTACTTC.

A word on this clone: An end of the junction differs from the germline gene, which may be a read error. This sequence joins TRBV11-1 and TRBJ2-6; 10 nucleotides align to TRBD1. Germline values: CDR1 SGHAT, CDR2 FQDESV (reference sequence). This CDR3 comprises 18 residues. Here the CDR3 DNA reads TGTGCCAGCAGATTAGGAGGGACAGGGGAATCCGGGGCCAAAGTCCTGACTTTC. Translation gives CASRLGGTGESGAKVLTF. The variable domain in full, with the rest retrieved from reference TRBV11-1 and TRBJ2-6, is EAEVAQSPRYKITEKSQAVAFWCDPISGHATLYWYRQILGQGPELLVQFQDESVVDDSQLPKDRFSAERLKGVDSTLKIQPAELGDSAMYLCASRLGGTGESGAKVLTFGAGSRLTVL.

In regard to this clone: One end of the junction varies from germline; a read error may be responsible. Other DNA sequences from this sample encode an identical CDR3 as well. The J gene is TRBJ2-1, the V gene TRBV30; 12 nucleotides agree with TRBD2. CDR1 GTSNPN and CDR2 SVGIG come from the germline V gene (reference sequence). The CDR3 sequence is 15 residues long. The CDR3 region has the DNA TGCGCCTGGAGTGTACTAGCGGGAGGTCCCAATGAGCAGTTCTTC. Its translation: CAWSVLAGGPNEQFF. Together with reference TRBV30 and TRBJ2-1, the CDR3 gives the full variable domain: SQTIHQWPATLVQPVGSPLSLECTVEGTSNPNLYWYRQAAGRGLQLLFYSVGIGQISSEVPQNLSASRPQDRQFILSSKKLLLSDSGFYLCAWSVLAGGPNEQFFGPGTRLTVL.

This clone came up many times. The chain uses TRBV5-5 and TRBJ1-6, with 7 bases aligning to TRBD1. Germline-derived CDR1 and CDR2 are SGHKS and YYEKEE (reference sequence). V lost 5 bases to trimming and J lost 10 bases; unmatched junction nucleotides: 18. The CDR3 has 17 amino acids. CDR3 sequence reads: CASRGSYRQGGGSPLHF. As DNA, the CDR3 is TGTGCCAGCAGGGGATCTTACCGACAGGGTGGTGGATCACCCCTCCACTTT.

This clone has ten or more counts. J is TRBJ2-3 and V is TRBV4-1; possibly TRBD2 for D (7 bases). The germline gives CDR1 MGHRA, CDR2 YSYEKL. V dropped 1 base and J dropped 10 bases, with 12 bases sitting between them. CDR3 length: 13 amino acids. The chain's CDR3 is CASSQGGGGAQYF. The CDR3 nucleotides are TGCGCCAGCAGCCAAGGGGGAGGGGGGGCGCAGTATTTT.

This clone was recorded many times. The chain has TRBV2 and TRBJ1-4; the match to TRBD1 covers 7 bases. The germline V gene encodes CDR1 SNHLY and CDR2 FYNNEI. The V gene end was trimmed by 5 bases and the J gene end by 7 bases; junction bases not matched to a gene: 10. The CDR3 length is 15 residues. The CDR3 DNA reads TGTGCCAGCAGTTCCGACAGGGCGCCCCCTGAAAAACTGTTTTTT. This codes for CASSSDRAPPEKLFF.

About this clone: A much larger clone is a single base away; this may be a read error. V and J are TRBV27 and TRBJ2-3; no definite D call. V was pared by 6 bases and J by 4 bases, with 11 bases between. Germline values: CDR1 MNHEY, CDR2 SMNVEV (reference sequence). The CDR3 has 13 residues. The CDR3 sequence: CASSRSRADTQYF. CDR3 coding DNA: TGTGCCAGCAGCCGTAGTCGTGCAGATACGCAGTATTTT.

The sample holds many counts of this clone. The V gene is TRBV3-1, the J gene TRBJ2-5; D unclear. V gave up 0 bases and J gave up 6 bases, with 11 bases separating them. This CDR3 region has 14 residues. In germline, CDR1 is LGHDT, CDR2 YNNKEL (reference sequence). This CDR3 is CASSQDGVYKTQYF. The CDR3 coding sequence is TGTGCCAGCAGCCAAGATGGTGTTTATAAGACCCAGTACTTC.

The gene calls are TRBV28 and TRBJ1-2, with D possibly TRBD1 on 5 matching bases. V dropped 1 base and J dropped 6 bases, with 15 bases sitting between them. This CDR3 is 15 amino acids long. Per germline, CDR1 MDHEN and CDR2 SYDVKM. DNA of the CDR3: TGTGCCAGCAGTTTATTAGGGGCGCTGTACCATGGCTACACCTTC. Its translation is CASSLLGALYHGYTF.

This clone was seen at least ten times. CDR3 nucleotide sequence: TGTGCCAGCAGCGTAGCAGCAGGGGGAGACTATGGCTACACCTTC. Protein: CASSVAAGGDYGYTF. The genes are TRBV9 and TRBJ1-2; 7 positions match TRBD1. CDR3 size: 15 residues. Germline CDR1 SGDLS, CDR2 YYNGEE. With V trimmed by 0 bases and J by 3 bases, 5 bases remained unmatched. Full variable domain (remainder filled in from reference TRBV9 and TRBJ1-2): DSGVTQTPKHLITATGQRVTLRCSPRSGDLSVYWYQQSLDQGLQFLIQYYNGEERAKGNILERFSAQQFPDLHSELNLSSLELGDSALYFCASSVAAGGDYGYTFGSGTRLTVV.